The subject of this entry is one TCR beta chain. What it recognizes is unknown. Produced via immunoSEQ multiplex PCR; TCRdb's table is partial and in-frame only. The table includes 150,000 to 200,000 clones, around 90% detected once. These data belong to a study of T cell responses to AZD1222 COVID-19 vaccine. Study results and limitations: It was only after the peak T cell response that any repertoires were sampled.

This material consisted of peripheral blood, taken 28 days after the second dose of the MenACWY control vaccine. The clonotype originates from an adult who received the MenACWY meningococcal vaccine as a control.

The CDR3 DNA reads as TGTGCCAGCAGCTGGGGACGGAGGAACACTGAAGCTTTCTTT. It codes for CASSWGRRNTEAFF. The V gene is TRBV28, the J gene TRBJ1-1, with D perhaps TRBD1 (5 bases). The CDR3 sequence is 14 residues long. CDR1 and CDR2 (germline): MDHEN, SYDVKM. The V end was cut by 6 bases, the J end by 1 base, with 12 bases between.